The 21 T cell receptor beta chains in this list originate from one sample, sequenced in a study of TIL therapy for anti-PD-1-resistant metastatic lung cancer. This was the immunoSEQ v3 assay. The protocol was immunoSEQ multiplex PCR, while the TCRdb copy is restricted to in-frame clones and leaves out a portion. The sample lists roughly 58,000 clones; approximately 75% were seen once. The time point: pre-treatment sample, taken before nivolumab and TIL therapy. The input for sequencing was blood, taken at baseline. These receptors came from a person aged 30 to 80 with non-small cell lung cancer.

CDR3 in amino acids: CASSLGRGYEQYF. CDR3 bases: TGTGCCAGCAGCTTAGGGCGGGGCTACGAGCAGTACTTC. The chain recombines TRBV11-2 with TRBJ2-7; TRBD2 is a possible D gene (6 bases). V shed 1 base and J shed 3 bases, with 7 bases lying between them. CDR3 size: 13 residues. Germline lookup yields CDR1 SGHAT and CDR2 FQNNGV.

The gene calls are TRBV6-5 and TRBJ2-7; 9 bases fit TRBD1. With 6 bases clipped from V and 3 bases from J, the junction kept 6 bases outside the gene matches. Germline V gives CDR1 MNHEY, CDR2 SVGAGI. The CDR3 has 14 residues. CDR3 sequence (DNA): TGTGCCAGCAGAAATCGGGGACAGGGCTACGAGCAGTACTTC. Its protein is CASRNRGQGYEQYF.

The J gene is TRBJ2-6, the V gene TRBV14; no clear D. The CDR3 contains 15 residues. V dropped 4 bases and J dropped 0 bases, with 7 bases sitting between them. Germline CDR1 is SGHDN and CDR2 is FVKESK. DNA for the CDR3: TGTGCCAGCAGCCCCCGTTTCTCTGGGGCCAACGTCCTGACTTTC. Protein sequence: CASSPRFSGANVLTF.

This clone was detected once. The rearrangement uses TRBV7-9 and TRBJ1-1, with a possible D match to TRBD1 (6 bases). CDR1 is SEHNR, CDR2 FQNEAQ, per germline (reference sequence). The CDR3 consists of 16 residues. The germline V and J ends were trimmed by 1 base and 0 bases, with 12 bases remaining between them. The CDR3 sequence: CASSLVGGDMNTEAFF. CDR3 coding DNA: TGTGCCAGCAGCTTAGTCGGGGGCGACATGAACACTGAAGCTTTCTTT.

The rearrangement joins TRBV9 to TRBJ1-5, with TRBD1 as a possible D gene (5 bases). Germline loops: CDR1 SGDLS, CDR2 YYNGEE. The ends were cut back, 0 bases at V and 3 bases at J, with 10 bases in the middle. The CDR3 covers 15 residues. As DNA, the CDR3 is TGTGCCAGCAGCGTAGCCCCAGGACACAATCAGCCCCAGCATTTT. Protein product: CASSVAPGHNQPQHF.

The chain carries TRBV9 and TRBJ2-3; the D is unclear. Germline assignment: CDR1 SGDLS and CDR2 YYNGEE. The germline V and J ends were trimmed by 1 base and 0 bases, with 9 bases remaining between them. The CDR3 spans 15 residues. CDR3 DNA: TGTGCCAGCAGCGTAATTCACACTAGCACAGATACGCAGTATTTT. Protein sequence: CASSVIHTSTDTQYF.

V and J are TRBV18 and TRBJ2-1; 15 bases align to TRBD2. This CDR3 has 18 amino acids. CDR1 and CDR2 (germline): KGHSH, LQKENI. V shed 1 base and J 8 bases; nucleotides not matched to a gene: 9. The CDR3 protein is CASSPQGLAGGPTYEQFF. The CDR3 coding sequence is TGTGCCAGCTCACCACAAGGACTAGCGGGGGGGCCTACTTATGAGCAGTTCTTC.

This clone occurred once. The chain employs TRBV27 and TRBJ1-1, with no clear D. Germline CDR1 is MNHEY and CDR2 is SMNVEV (reference sequence). CDR3 size: 14 residues. Trimming took 1 base from V and 1 from J, leaving 7 bases between them. This CDR3 reads CASSLYAGNTEAFF. For the CDR3, the DNA is TGTGCCAGCAGTTTATACGCAGGGAACACTGAAGCTTTCTTT.

This chain joins TRBV18 and TRBJ2-1, with 13 bases that match TRBD2. Germline CDR1 KGHSH, CDR2 LQKENI. Trimming cost V 3 bases and J 2 bases; bases outside gene matches: 7. The CDR3 loop spans 18 amino acids. This CDR3 is CASSPQGLAGSPYNEQFF. The CDR3 nucleotides are TGTGCCAGCTCACCTCAGGGACTAGCGGGAAGTCCCTACAATGAGCAGTTCTTC.

The chain has TRBV3-1 (or the pseudogene TRBV3-2) and TRBJ2-2; D may be TRBD1 (6 bases). The CDR3 consists of 16 residues. Trimming took off 2 bases at V and 7 bases at J, with 17 bases between the two ends. Germline V lookup: CDR1 LGHDT, CDR2 YNNKEL (reference sequence). CDR3 sequence reads: CASSQLGSGASGELFF. DNA of the CDR3: TGTGCCAGCAGCCAACTGGGCTCAGGGGCTAGCGGGGAGCTGTTTTTT.

The V and J genes are TRBV4-1 and TRBJ2-7; no firm D call. CDR3 length: 13 amino acids. Trimming took 0 bases from V and 2 from J, leaving 5 bases between them. Germline CDR1 MGHRA, CDR2 YSYEKL. The CDR3 nucleotides are TGCGCCAGCAGCCAAGAAAGCCCCTACGAGCAGTACTTC. Its translation is CASSQESPYEQYF.

This clone occurred a few times. This chain uses TRBV6-5 with TRBJ1-5, with D uncertain. Trimming pared 6 bases from V and 0 bases from J, leaving 3 bases between. CDR3 length: 12 amino acids. Germline CDR1 and CDR2: MNHEY and SVGAGI. The CDR3 protein is CASRNSNQPQHF. In DNA form, the CDR3 reads TGTGCCAGCAGGAATAGCAATCAGCCCCAGCATTTT.

This chain uses TRBV15 with TRBJ2-2, with D unresolved. Deletions cut 2 bases from V and 1 base from J, with 11 bases between. Germline loops: CDR1 LNHNV, CDR2 YYDKDF (reference sequence). This CDR3 region has 16 residues. CDR3 coding DNA: TGTGCCACCAGCAGAACCCCTCGGAGGAACACCGGGGAGCTGTTTTTT. This encodes CATSRTPRRNTGELFF.

This chain links TRBV5-1 with TRBJ2-1; D perhaps matches TRBD1 (6 bases). CDR3 size: 14 residues. Germline-derived CDR1 and CDR2 are SGHRS and YFSETQ. V dropped 2 bases and J dropped 6 bases, with 12 bases sitting between them. The CDR3 DNA is TGCGCCAGCAGCTTACCACAGGGTTTCAATGAGCAGTTCTTC. This codes for CASSLPQGFNEQFF.

V usage is TRBV30 and J usage is TRBJ2-2, with D unresolved. The V gene lost 0 bases and the J gene lost 7 bases, with 6 bases spanning the gap. Germline loops: CDR1 GTSNPN, CDR2 SVGIG (reference sequence). This CDR3 has 12 residues. CDR3: CAWSVQVGELFF. CDR3 nucleotides: TGTGCCTGGAGTGTCCAGGTCGGGGAGCTGTTTTTT.

This chain uses TRBV11-2 with TRBJ1-3; no clear D. Trimming took 5 bases from V and 6 from J, leaving 11 bases between them. Germline values: CDR1 SGHAT, CDR2 FQNNGV. The CDR3 extends over 13 amino acids. DNA for the CDR3: TGTGCCAGCAGCCTAAGTTTGGTAAACACCATATATTTT. Translated, it gives CASSLSLVNTIYF.

The chain employs TRBV29-1 and TRBJ2-7; TRBD2 agrees at 9 bases. CDR1 and CDR2 (germline): SQVTM, ANQGSEA. J was trimmed by 6 bases and V by 0 bases; bases with no gene match: 9. The CDR3 is made up of 15 amino acids. CDR3 DNA sequence: TGCAGCGTTGAAGATAGAGTAGCGGGAGTGGGCGAGCAGTACTTC. This sequence encodes CSVEDRVAGVGEQYF.

The chain is built from TRBV7-2 and TRBJ1-1, with D possibly TRBD1 on 6 matching bases. Between the trimmed V and J ends, which lost 4 bases and 1 base, there was a span of 7 bases. Germline V gene data show CDR1 as SGHTA and CDR2 as FQGNSA. This CDR3 contains 13 residues. The CDR3: CASSSDRNTEAFF. The DNA of the CDR3 is TGTGCCAGCAGCTCGGACAGGAACACTGAAGCTTTCTTT. Full variable domain (rest looked up from reference TRBV7-2 and TRBJ1-1): GAGVSQSPSNKVTEKGKDVELRCDPISGHTALYWYRQSLGQGLEFLIYFQGNSAPDKSGLPSDRFSAERTGGSVSTLTIQRTQQEDSAVYLCASSSDRNTEAFFGQGTRLTVV.

This clone was seen only once. V and J are TRBV19 and TRBJ1-6, with a weak D call TRBD1 (6 bases). CDR1 is LNHDA, CDR2 SQIVND, per germline (reference sequence). The CDR3 consists of 15 residues. Trimming removed 4 bases at V and 4 bases at J, with 11 bases between. The CDR3, as DNA: TGTGCCAGTAGTACGGGGACAAGATATAATTCACCCCTCCACTTT. Residues: CASSTGTRYNSPLHF.

The J gene is TRBJ2-1, the V gene TRBV30; maybe TRBD2 (7 bases). The V gene's germline CDR1 is GTSNPN and CDR2 SVGIG (reference sequence). Trimming left V 5 bases short and J 7 bases short, with 15 bases between. There are 13 residues in the CDR3. DNA of the CDR3: TGTGCCTGGGGGAGGGGGGAACGGAATGAGCAGTTCTTC. As protein: CAWGRGERNEQFF. The full variable domain, its missing parts supplied by reference TRBV30 and TRBJ2-1, is SQTIHQWPATLVQPVGSPLSLECTVEGTSNPNLYWYRQAAGRGLQLLFYSVGIGQISSEVPQNLSASRPQDRQFILSSKKLLLSDSGFYLCAWGRGERNEQFFGPGTRLTVL.

This clone was seen a handful of times. The chain uses TRBV7-9 and TRBJ1-5; TRBD1 might be the D (6 bases). Germline lookup yields CDR1 SEHNR and CDR2 FQNEAQ (reference sequence). This CDR3 is built from 14 residues. V was trimmed by 7 bases and J by 5 bases, leaving 15 bases between them. CDR3 residues: CASTRGGSDQPQHF. The CDR3 DNA sequence: TGTGCCAGCACTCGAGGGGGATCGGATCAGCCCCAGCATTTT. Variable domain in full (rest from reference TRBV7-9 and TRBJ1-5): DTGVSQNPRHKITKRGQNVTFRCDPISEHNRLYWYRQTLGQGPEFLTYFQNEAQLEKSRLLSDRFSAERPKGSFSTLEIQRTEQGDSAMYLCASTRGGSDQPQHFGDGTRLSIL.